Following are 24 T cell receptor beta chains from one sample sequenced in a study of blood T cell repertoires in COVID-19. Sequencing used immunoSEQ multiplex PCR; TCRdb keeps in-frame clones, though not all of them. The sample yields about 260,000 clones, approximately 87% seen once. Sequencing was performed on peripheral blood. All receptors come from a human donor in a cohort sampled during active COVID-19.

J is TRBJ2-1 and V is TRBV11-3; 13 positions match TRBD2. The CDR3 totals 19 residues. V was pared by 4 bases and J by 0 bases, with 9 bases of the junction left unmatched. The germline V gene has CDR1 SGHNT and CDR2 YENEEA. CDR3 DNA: TGTGCCAGCAGCTCCCTTCCCGGACTAGCGGGGGCCTCCTACAATGAGCAGTTCTTC. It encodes CASSSLPGLAGASYNEQFF.

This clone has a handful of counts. The CDR3 here is CASSYIGTYGYTF. CDR3 sequence (DNA): TGTGCCAGCAGTTACATCGGGACATATGGCTACACCTTC. The chain couples TRBV6-5 to TRBJ1-2, with a tentative D call TRBD1 (6 bases). V lost 2 bases to trimming and J lost 5 bases, with 9 bases between them. The CDR3 sequence is 13 residues long. From germline, CDR1 is MNHEY and CDR2 SVGAGI.

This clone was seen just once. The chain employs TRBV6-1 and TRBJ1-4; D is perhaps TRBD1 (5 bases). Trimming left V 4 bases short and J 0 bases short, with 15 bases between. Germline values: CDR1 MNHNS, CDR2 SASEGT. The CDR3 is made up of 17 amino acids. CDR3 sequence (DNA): TGTGCCAGCAGTGGGACATCCGGACCTGCAACTAATGAAAAACTGTTTTTT. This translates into CASSGTSGPATNEKLFF.

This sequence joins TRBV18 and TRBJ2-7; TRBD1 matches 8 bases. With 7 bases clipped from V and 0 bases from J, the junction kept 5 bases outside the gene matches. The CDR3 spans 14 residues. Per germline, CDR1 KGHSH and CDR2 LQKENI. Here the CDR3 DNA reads TGTGCCAGCTTTGCGGGACAGGTCTCCTACGAGCAGTACTTC. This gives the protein CASFAGQVSYEQYF.

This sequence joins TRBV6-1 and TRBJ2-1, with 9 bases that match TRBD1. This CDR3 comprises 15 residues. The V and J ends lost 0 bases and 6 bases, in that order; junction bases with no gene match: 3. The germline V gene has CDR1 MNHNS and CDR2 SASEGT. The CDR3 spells CASSEAADRGNEQFF. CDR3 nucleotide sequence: TGTGCCAGCAGTGAAGCCGCGGACAGGGGCAATGAGCAGTTCTTC.

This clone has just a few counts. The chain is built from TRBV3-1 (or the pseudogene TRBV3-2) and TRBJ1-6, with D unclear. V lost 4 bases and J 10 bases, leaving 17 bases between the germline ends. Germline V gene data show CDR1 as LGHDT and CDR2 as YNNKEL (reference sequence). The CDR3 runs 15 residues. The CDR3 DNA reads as TGTGCCAGCAGCCTTTTTCGCCGGGAGGAGTCACCCCTCCACTTT. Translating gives CASSLFRREESPLHF.

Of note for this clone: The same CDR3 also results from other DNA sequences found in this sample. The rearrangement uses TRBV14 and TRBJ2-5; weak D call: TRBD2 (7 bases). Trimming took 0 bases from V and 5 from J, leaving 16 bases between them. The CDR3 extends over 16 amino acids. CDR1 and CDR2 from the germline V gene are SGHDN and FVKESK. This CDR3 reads CASSQDYRGAGETQYF. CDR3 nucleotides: TGTGCCAGCAGCCAAGATTACCGGGGGGCGGGGGAGACCCAGTACTTC. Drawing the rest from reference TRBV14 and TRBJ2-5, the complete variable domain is EAGVTQFPSHSVIEKGQTVTLRCDPISGHDNLYWYRRVMGKEIKFLLHFVKESKQDESGMPNNRFLAERTGGTYSTLKVQPAELEDSGVYFCASSQDYRGAGETQYFGPGTRLLVL.

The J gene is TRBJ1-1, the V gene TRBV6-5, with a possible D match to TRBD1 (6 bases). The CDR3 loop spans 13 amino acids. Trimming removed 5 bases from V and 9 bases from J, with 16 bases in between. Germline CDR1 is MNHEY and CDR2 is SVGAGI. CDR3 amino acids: CASSPPGAKQAFF. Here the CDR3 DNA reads TGTGCCAGCAGTCCCCCAGGGGCAAAACAAGCTTTCTTT.

This CDR3 reads CASSHWRQRPEAFF. In DNA form, the CDR3 reads TGTGCCAGCAGCCATTGGAGACAGAGGCCTGAAGCTTTCTTT. V usage is TRBV11-2 and J usage is TRBJ1-1, with D possibly being TRBD1 (5 bases). Trimming shortened V by 5 bases and J by 6 bases, and 16 bases separated the two germline ends. This CDR3 is built from 14 residues. The germline V gene has CDR1 SGHAT and CDR2 FQNNGV.

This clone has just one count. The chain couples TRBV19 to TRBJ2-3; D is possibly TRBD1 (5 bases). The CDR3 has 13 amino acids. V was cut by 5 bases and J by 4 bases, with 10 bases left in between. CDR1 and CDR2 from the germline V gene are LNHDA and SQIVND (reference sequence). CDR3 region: CASSQGLADTQYF. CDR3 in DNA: TGTGCCAGTAGTCAGGGCTTGGCAGATACGCAGTATTTT.

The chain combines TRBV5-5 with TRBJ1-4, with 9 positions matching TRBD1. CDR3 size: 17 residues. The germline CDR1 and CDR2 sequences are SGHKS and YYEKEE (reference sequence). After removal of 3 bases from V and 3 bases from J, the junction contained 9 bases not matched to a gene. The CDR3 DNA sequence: TGTGCCAGCAGCTCGATCGGGACAGGGCTGGCTAATGAAAAACTGTTTTTT. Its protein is CASSSIGTGLANEKLFF.

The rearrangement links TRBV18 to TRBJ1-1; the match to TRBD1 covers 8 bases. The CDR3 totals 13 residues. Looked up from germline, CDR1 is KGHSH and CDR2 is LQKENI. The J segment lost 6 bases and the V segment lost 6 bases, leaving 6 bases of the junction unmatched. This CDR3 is CASSVGQEAEAFF. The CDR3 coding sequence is TGTGCCAGCTCGGTGGGACAGGAGGCTGAAGCTTTCTTT.

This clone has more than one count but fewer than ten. Written as DNA, the CDR3 is TGTGCCAGCAGCCAAGAGGTGCGGGCCACTGAAGCTTTCTTT. Translating gives CASSQEVRATEAFF. V gene TRBV3-1 (or the pseudogene TRBV3-2) combines with J gene TRBJ1-1, with D unresolved. The germline V gene encodes CDR1 LGHDT and CDR2 YNNKEL (reference sequence). The CDR3 has 14 amino acids. Trimming removed 0 bases at V and 4 bases at J, with 9 bases between.

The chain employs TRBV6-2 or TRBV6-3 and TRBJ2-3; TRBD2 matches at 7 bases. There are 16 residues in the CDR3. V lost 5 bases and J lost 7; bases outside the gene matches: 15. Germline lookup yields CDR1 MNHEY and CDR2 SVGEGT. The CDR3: CASSDPRGTPLNTQYF. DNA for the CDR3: TGTGCCAGCAGTGACCCGCGGGGGACGCCATTGAATACGCAGTATTTT.

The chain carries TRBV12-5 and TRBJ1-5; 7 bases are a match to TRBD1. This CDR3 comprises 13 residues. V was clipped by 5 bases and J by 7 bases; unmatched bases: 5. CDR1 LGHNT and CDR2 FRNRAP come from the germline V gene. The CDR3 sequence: CASGRQGPQPQHF. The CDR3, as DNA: TGTGCTAGTGGTCGACAGGGTCCACAGCCCCAGCATTTT.

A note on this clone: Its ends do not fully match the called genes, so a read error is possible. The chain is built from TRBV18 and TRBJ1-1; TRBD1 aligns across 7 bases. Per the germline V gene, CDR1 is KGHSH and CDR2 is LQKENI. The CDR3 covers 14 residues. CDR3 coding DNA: TGTGCCAGCGCACCCGACAGGGCGTCCACTGAAGCTTTCTTT. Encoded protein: CASAPDRASTEAFF.

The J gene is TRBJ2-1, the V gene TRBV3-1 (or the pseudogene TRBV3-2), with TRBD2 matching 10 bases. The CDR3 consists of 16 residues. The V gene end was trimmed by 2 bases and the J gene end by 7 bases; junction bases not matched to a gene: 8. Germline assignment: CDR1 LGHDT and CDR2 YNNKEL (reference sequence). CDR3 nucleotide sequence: TGTGCCAGCAGCCAACCCTCTAGCGGGAGCGGTAATGAGCAGTTCTTC. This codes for CASSQPSSGSGNEQFF.

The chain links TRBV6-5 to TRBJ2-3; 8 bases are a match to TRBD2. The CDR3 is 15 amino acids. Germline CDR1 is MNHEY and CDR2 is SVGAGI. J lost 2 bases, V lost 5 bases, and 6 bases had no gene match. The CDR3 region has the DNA TGTGCCAGCAGTATAACTAGCGGACCCACAGATACGCAGTATTTT. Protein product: CASSITSGPTDTQYF.

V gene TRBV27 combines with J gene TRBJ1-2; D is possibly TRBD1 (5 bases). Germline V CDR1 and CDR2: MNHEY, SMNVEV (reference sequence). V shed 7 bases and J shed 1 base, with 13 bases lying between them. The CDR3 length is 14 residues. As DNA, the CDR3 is TGTGCCAGCAAGATAGGGGCCAGTAACTATGGCTACACCTTC. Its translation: CASKIGASNYGYTF.

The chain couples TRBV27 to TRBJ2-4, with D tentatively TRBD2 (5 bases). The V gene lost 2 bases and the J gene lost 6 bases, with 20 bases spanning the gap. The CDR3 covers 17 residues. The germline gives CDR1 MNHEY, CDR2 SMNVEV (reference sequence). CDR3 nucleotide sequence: TGTGCCAGCAGTTTAAGGTGGGAGAAACTCTACTCAAACATTCAGTACTTC. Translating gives CASSLRWEKLYSNIQYF.

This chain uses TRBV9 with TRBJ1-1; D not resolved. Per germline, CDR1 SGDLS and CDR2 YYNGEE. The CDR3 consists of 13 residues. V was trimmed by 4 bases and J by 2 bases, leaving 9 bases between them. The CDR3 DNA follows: TGTGCCAGCAGCCCCCGGGATAACACTGAAGCTTTCTTT. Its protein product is CASSPRDNTEAFF.

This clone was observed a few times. CDR3 in DNA: TGTGCCAGCAGCTTATGGCAGGCCCCCTACGAGCAGTACTTC. Amino acids: CASSLWQAPYEQYF. This chain joins TRBV5-4 and TRBJ2-7, with D unresolved. V lost 2 bases, J lost 2 bases, and 11 bases lay in between. There are 14 residues in the CDR3. Germline V CDR1 and CDR2: SGHNT, YYREEE (reference sequence).

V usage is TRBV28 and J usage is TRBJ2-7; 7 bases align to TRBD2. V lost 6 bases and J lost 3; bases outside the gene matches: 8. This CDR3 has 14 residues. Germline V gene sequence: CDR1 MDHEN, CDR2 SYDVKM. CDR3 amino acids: CASRWAREGYEQYF. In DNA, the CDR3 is TGTGCCAGCAGATGGGCCAGGGAGGGCTACGAGCAGTACTTC.

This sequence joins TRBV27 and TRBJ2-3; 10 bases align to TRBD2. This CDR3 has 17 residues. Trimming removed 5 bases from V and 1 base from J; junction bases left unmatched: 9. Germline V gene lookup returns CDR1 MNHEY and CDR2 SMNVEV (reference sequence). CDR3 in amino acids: CASSLRLGTSGTDTQYF. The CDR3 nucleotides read TGTGCCAGCAGTCTACGCCTCGGGACTAGCGGCACAGATACGCAGTATTTT.